This T cell receptor beta chain was sequenced for a study of graft-versus-host responses after intestinal transplantation (TCRdb year 2021). About the full investigation: Multivisceral, liver-intestinal, or isolated intestinal transplants were received by the recipients. Bulk TCR-beta CDR3 sequencing was used to track graft-versus-host and host-versus-graft alloreactive T cell clones in the graft, circulation and bone marrow after intestinal transplantation. A peak of at least 4% donor T cells among recipient peripheral blood mononuclear cells was the definition used for donor T cell macrochimerism. Alloreactive clones were identified by sequencing pre-transplant mixed lymphocyte reaction products and comparing these products with unstimulated pre-transplant donor and recipient T cells. Samples from three later patients were sequenced in-house on an Illumina MiSeq with MiXCR processing rather than by the commercial service. All recipients received anti-thymocyte globulin induction followed by maintenance tacrolimus and steroids for about three years. The cohort enrolled around 23 intestinal transplant recipients including one retransplant, and a few patients lacking pretransplant specimens were excluded. Study-level results and caveats: Conclusions were limited by the relatively low number and heterogeneity of intestinal transplant patients. GvH clones were detected in recipient bone marrow, and some appeared earlier in ileal mucosa or blood, consistent with an intestinal mucosal origin. Peak levels of circulating GvH clones were associated with declines in HvG clones early after transplant. In patients with donor T cell macrochimerism, the allografts had high GvH to HvG T cell clonal ratios.

For this clone: There is no known antigen for this receptor. No much larger clonotype is one base removed from it; base qualities were not supplied.

In the paper's terms, the time point label means: cells obtained before transplantation from donor or recipient. CD3+CD4+ and CD3+CD8+ populations were FACS-sorted from unstimulated pre-transplant donor and recipient cells taken from spleen or lymph nodes. Library preparation was by the immunoSEQ multiplex PCR assay. For most patients, genomic DNA was isolated using the Qiagen DNeasy Blood and Tissue Kit and was shipped frozen to Adaptive Biotechnologies for TCR sequencing. High-throughput TCR-beta CDR3 sequencing of genomic DNA from most patients was performed by Adaptive Biotechnologies. The original pipeline was this. TCR sequencing data for around 19 patients were retrieved from Adaptive's ImmunoSEQ software; three other patients were processed with MiXCR and VDJtools. To correct CD4 versus CD8 sorting errors, sequences present in both subsets at a frequency ratio below 5:1 were removed. Because the origin of CDR3 nucleotide sequences shared between donor and recipient could not be assigned, those sequences were removed. To count as alloreactive, a clone needed at least 2-fold expansion over unstimulated cells and a minimum CFSE-low frequency of 0.002% (template counts) or 0.001% (read counts). A clone was considered mappable if detected in the sequenced pre-transplant spleen, lymph node, or MLR CFSE-low populations of the donor or recipient. Cumulative frequency of alloreactive clones was calculated as a percentage of all sequences weighted by copy number. The immuneACCESS repertoire file appears here via TCRdb, limited to in-frame rearrangements. These files lack a portion of the clones; in checked studies, under half of the deficit traces to unresolved V genes, and the cause of the others is not known. The DNA gave D and trimming, while V, J and clone size come from that table. The sample includes 45,000 to 60,000 clones, with about 93% observed a single time. The ten largest account for 2.5% of the sample.

The sequenced sample was unstimulated CD4+ T cells sorted from spleen or lymph node cells, obtained before transplant. The sequence came from a human donor who was the organ donor for an intestinal transplant.

The CDR3 protein: CAWSGLLTTYEQYF. The DNA reads as follows: TGTGCCTGGTCGGGACTACTCACTACCTACGAGCAGTACTTC. The sequence is built from TRBV30 and TRBJ2-7, with 7 bases aligning to TRBD2. Clipping removes 5 bases from V and 2 bases from J, with 9 as the unmatched junction base count. The germline V gene (reference sequence) sets CDR1 to GTSNPN and CDR2 to SVGIG. The CDR3 contains 14 residues, cysteine and phenylalanine counted. The read is trimmed to its CDR3 DNA, 42 bases read in frame from base 1.